This paragraph reports one T cell receptor (beta chain). Its antigen is currently unknown. TCRdb's copy holds only in-frame clones and misses some; the assay was immunoSEQ multiplex PCR. Altogether some 39,000 clones are present, nearly 90% being singletons, with the ten largest covering around 7%. This specimen belongs to a study of graft-versus-host responses after intestinal transplantation. Study details: Recipients uniformly received anti-thymocyte globulin induction, followed by tacrolimus and steroids for three to four years.

The CDR3 runs to 13 residues. V was shortened by 4 bases and J by 0 bases, with 8 bases between the two germline ends. The V gene's germline CDR1 is SGHNT and CDR2 YYREEE (reference sequence). Study-wide findings and caveats: Peak circulating GvH clone levels were associated with early post-transplant HvG declines. Among recipient marrow samples, GvH clones were found; some appeared first in ileum or blood.

Material: PBMCs, obtained 260 to 270 days after transplant. This receptor was taken from a human patient who received an intestinal transplant, so some T cells may come from the graft donor. This sequence joins TRBV5-4 and TRBJ2-7, with a tentative D call TRBD1 (6 bases). The chain's CDR3 is CASSRTDSYEQYF. In nucleotides, the CDR3 is TGTGCCAGCAGCAGGACAGACTCCTACGAGCAGTACTTC.